What follows are 27 T cell receptor beta chains derived from one specimen sequenced in a study of neurological immune-mediated disorders. TCRdb re-called the 5' RACE reads through MiXCR, storing one row per CDR3 protein. The sample consists of more than 40,000 distinct CDR3 sequences, less than 4% of them appearing once. The material sequenced was PBMCs. The source of these receptors is a woman aged 45-65 years with multiple sclerosis.

This clonotype was seen ten or more times. J is TRBJ2-1 and V is TRBV5-1; 8 nucleotides match TRBD2. The CDR3 runs to 15 residues. With V trimmed by 5 bases and J by 0 bases, 4 bases remained unmatched. The germline CDR1 and CDR2 sequences are SGHRS and YFSETQ. The CDR3 region is CASRLAGPSYNEQFF. In nucleotides, the CDR3 is TGCGCCAGCAGGCTAGCGGGTCCCTCCTACAATGAGCAGTTCTTC.

In its sample, this clonotype was seen many times. This chain links TRBV6-5 with TRBJ2-5; D may be TRBD2 (6 bases). This CDR3 region has 15 residues. The V and J ends lost 6 bases and 5 bases respectively, with 19 bases between them. Germline CDR1 is MNHEY and CDR2 is SVGAGI. The CDR3 region is CASSSLGLLRETQYF. The CDR3 DNA is TGTGCCAGCAGCTCCCTGGGACTTTTGCGGGAGACCCAGTACTTC.

This clonotype has at least ten counts. The chain employs TRBV12-3 or TRBV12-4 and TRBJ1-1; D call uncertain. Trimming left V 4 bases short and J 1 base short, with 7 bases between. The length of the CDR3 is 13 residues. The CDR3 region is CASSWTANTEAFF. Written as DNA, the CDR3 is TGTGCCAGCAGTTGGACGGCGAACACTGAAGCTTTCTTT.

Ten or more counts support this clonotype. The rearrangement uses TRBV7-6 and TRBJ2-5, with 10 bases fitting TRBD2. The CDR3 is 16 residues long. J lost 4 bases, V lost 8 bases, and 13 bases had no gene match. CDR1 SGHVS and CDR2 FNYEAQ come from the germline V gene. This CDR3 reads CASAPNSGGLVETQYF. DNA for the CDR3: TGTGCCAGCGCTCCGAATAGCGGGGGGCTCGTAGAGACCCAGTACTTC.

The J gene is TRBJ2-1, the V gene TRBV20-1; 9 nucleotides agree with TRBD1. With 0 bases clipped from V and 2 bases from J, the junction kept 5 bases outside the gene matches. Germline values: CDR1 DFQATT, CDR2 SNEGSKA (reference sequence). The CDR3 has 16 residues. Here the CDR3 reads CSARDLRTGAYNEQFF. CDR3 in DNA: TGCAGTGCTAGAGATCTAAGGACAGGGGCCTACAATGAGCAGTTCTTC.

This clonotype has more than one count but fewer than ten. The chain couples TRBV7-9 to TRBJ1-1, with D maybe TRBD1 (5 bases). Germline-derived CDR1 and CDR2 are SEHNR and FQNEAQ (reference sequence). Trimming removed 2 bases from V and 3 bases from J, with 19 bases in between. The CDR3 is 17 residues long. In nucleotides, the CDR3 is TGTGCCAGCAGCTTAACGACGGGACCCATGAGGGACACTGAAGCTTTCTTT. It yields the protein CASSLTTGPMRDTEAFF.

This clonotype was picked up many times. This sequence joins TRBV4-1 and TRBJ1-2, with D possibly being TRBD1 (5 bases). Trimming pared 3 bases from V and 0 bases from J, leaving 17 bases between. Germline-derived CDR1 and CDR2 are MGHRA and YSYEKL. There are 17 residues in the CDR3. Here the CDR3 reads CASSQALQSRANYGYTF. CDR3 coding DNA: TGCGCCAGCAGCCAGGCCCTCCAGTCCAGGGCTAACTATGGCTACACCTTC.

In this sample, this clonotype turned up many times. The rearrangement uses TRBV18 and TRBJ2-1; TRBD2 is a possible D gene (6 bases). Trimming left V 2 bases short and J 7 bases short, with 18 bases between. Germline V gives CDR1 KGHSH, CDR2 LQKENI. The CDR3 contains 16 residues. The DNA of the CDR3 is TGTGCCAGCTCACCAAGACAAATGGAGGGTTTTAATGAGCAGTTCTTC. This translates into CASSPRQMEGFNEQFF. Complete variable domain (other parts from reference TRBV18 and TRBJ2-1): NAGVMQNPRHLVRRRGQEARLRCSPMKGHSHVYWYRQLPEEGLKFMVYLQKENIIDESGMPKERFSAEFPKEGPSILRIQQVVRGDSAAYFCASSPRQMEGFNEQFFGPGTRLTVL.

This clonotype came up many times. The chain links TRBV20-1 to TRBJ1-4; D might be TRBD1 (6 bases). Trimming cost V 5 bases and J 4 bases, with 11 bases left between them. The CDR3 length is 13 residues. The V gene's germline CDR1 is DFQATT and CDR2 SNEGSKA (reference sequence). CDR3 nucleotides: TGCAGTGCTGCCCAGGGGTATAATGAAAAACTGTTTTTT. Translating gives CSAAQGYNEKLFF.

Many counts were recorded for this clonotype. The rearrangement uses TRBV7-6 and TRBJ1-4; 11 nucleotides agree with TRBD1. From germline, CDR1 is SGHVS and CDR2 FNYEAQ. This CDR3 region has 16 residues. The J segment lost 3 bases and the V segment lost 5 bases, leaving 5 bases of the junction unmatched. The CDR3 DNA is TGTGCCAGCAGCGGGGGGACAGGGGGGCCTAATGAAAAACTGTTTTTT. Protein: CASSGGTGGPNEKLFF.

This clonotype came up many times. The rearrangement links TRBV20-1 to TRBJ2-4; 11 bases are shared with TRBD2. The germline CDR1 and CDR2 sequences are DFQATT and SNEGSKA (reference sequence). CDR3 length: 15 amino acids. The V and J ends lost 1 base and 5 bases, in that order; junction bases with no gene match: 4. CDR3 amino acids: CSARVPSGGQNIQYF. The CDR3 bases are TGCAGTGCTAGAGTACCTAGCGGGGGGCAAAACATTCAGTACTTC.

This clonotype has at least ten counts. The chain is built from TRBV5-6 and TRBJ2-1; perhaps TRBD2 as D (6 bases). The V and J ends lost 0 bases and 0 bases respectively, with 10 bases between them. The CDR3 has 16 amino acids. Per germline, CDR1 SGHDT and CDR2 YYEEEE. Here the CDR3 reads CASSLGVGLSYNEQFF. In DNA, the CDR3 is TGTGCCAGCAGCTTGGGGGTGGGACTCTCCTACAATGAGCAGTTCTTC. The full variable domain, completed using reference TRBV5-6 and TRBJ2-1, is DAGVTQSPTHLIKTRGQQVTLRCSPKSGHDTVSWYQQALGQGPQFIFQYYEEEERQRGNFPDRFSGHQFPNYSSELNVNALLLGDSALYLCASSLGVGLSYNEQFFGPGTRLTVL.

This clonotype was found many times. The rearrangement links TRBV6-5 to TRBJ2-1, with 9 bases matching TRBD2. From germline, CDR1 is MNHEY and CDR2 SVGAGI. Unmatched junction bases numbered 12, after V lost 6 bases and J lost 3 bases. The CDR3 is made up of 17 amino acids. The CDR3 coding sequence is TGTGCCAGCAGCCAGGGGAGGATGACTAGCGGCTACAATGAGCAGTTCTTC. It specifies CASSQGRMTSGYNEQFF.

This clonotype was observed many times. CDR3 amino acids: CASSVWGNTGELFF. CDR3 DNA: TGTGCCAGCAGTGTGTGGGGGAACACCGGGGAGCTGTTTTTT. The V gene is TRBV2, the J gene TRBJ2-2; no clear D. The length of the CDR3 is 14 residues. Germline V CDR1 and CDR2: SNHLY, FYNNEI. V was cut by 4 bases and J by 1 base, with 7 bases left in between.

This clonotype was counted ten times or more. The rearrangement links TRBV19 to TRBJ2-7; D not certain. The V gene lost 2 bases and the J gene lost 5 bases, with 10 bases spanning the gap. The CDR3 runs to 13 residues. Germline V gene data show CDR1 as LNHDA and CDR2 as SQIVND (reference sequence). The CDR3 region is CASSIIISHEQYF. The CDR3 DNA is TGTGCCAGTAGTATAATAATTTCGCACGAGCAGTACTTC.

This clonotype was seen more than once but under ten times. The chain combines TRBV20-1 with TRBJ2-1; the D gene could be TRBD1 or TRBD2 (6 bases each). V dropped 2 bases and J dropped 3 bases, with 20 bases sitting between them. The germline gives CDR1 DFQATT, CDR2 SNEGSKA (reference sequence). This CDR3 has 17 amino acids. CDR3 residues: CSARRGKGGTNYNEQFF. The CDR3, as DNA: TGCAGTGCTAGAAGGGGCAAGGGGGGCACTAACTACAATGAGCAGTTCTTC.

This clonotype has a count of ten or more. The rearrangement links TRBV27 to TRBJ2-1, with D hard to call. With 2 bases removed from V and 6 bases from J, the gap between germline ends came to 11 bases. The CDR3 covers 14 residues. CDR1 is MNHEY and CDR2 is SMNVEV in the germline V gene (reference sequence). The CDR3 reads CASSLGDIINEQFF. The CDR3 DNA sequence: TGTGCCAGCAGTTTAGGAGACATCATCAATGAGCAGTTCTTC.

This clonotype has a handful of counts. A much larger clonotype is one base distant, so this may be a read error. The chain is built from TRBV5-6 and TRBJ1-6; TRBD1 matches at 10 bases. The germline V gene encodes CDR1 SGHDT and CDR2 YYEEEE. The length of the CDR3 is 15 residues. The DNA of the CDR3 is TGTGCCAGCAGCTATGACAGGGGGCAGTCCTCACCCCTCAACTTT. This sequence encodes CASSYDRGQSSPLNF.

In its sample, this clonotype was seen many times. The chain recombines TRBV10-3 with TRBJ2-1; D uncertain. This CDR3 is built from 12 residues. Germline V lookup: CDR1 ENHRY, CDR2 SYGVKD. Trimming took off 3 bases at V and 5 bases at J, with 5 bases between the two ends. The CDR3 protein is CAISELNNEQFF. The CDR3 coding sequence is TGTGCCATCAGTGAACTAAACAATGAGCAGTTCTTC.

This chain connects TRBV18 to TRBJ2-1, with TRBD1 identical over 7 bases. The CDR3 is 16 residues long. Germline trimming cut 2 bases from V and 0 bases from J; bases unmatched to any gene: 4. The germline V gene encodes CDR1 KGHSH and CDR2 LQKENI. The CDR3 reads CASSPKGQSSYNEQFF. In nucleotides, the CDR3 is TGTGCCAGCTCACCAAAGGGACAGAGCTCCTACAATGAGCAGTTCTTC. Full variable domain (missing parts from reference TRBV18 and TRBJ2-1): NAGVMQNPRHLVRRRGQEARLRCSPMKGHSHVYWYRQLPEEGLKFMVYLQKENIIDESGMPKERFSAEFPKEGPSILRIQQVVRGDSAAYFCASSPKGQSSYNEQFFGPGTRLTVL.

This clonotype showed up many times. Here the CDR3 DNA reads TGTGCCAGCAGCTTCGGGACAGGGAATGAAAAACTGTTTTTT. Translating gives CASSFGTGNEKLFF. The J gene is TRBJ1-4, the V gene TRBV7-9, with 9 bases lining up with TRBD1. This CDR3 has 14 residues. The germline CDR1 and CDR2 sequences are SEHNR and FQNEAQ (reference sequence). Losses at the gene ends were 3 bases for V and 5 bases for J; bases not matched to a gene: 1.

Ten or more counts support this clonotype. The rearrangement joins TRBV12-3 or TRBV12-4 to TRBJ1-5, with TRBD1 matching 9 bases. The CDR3 has 15 residues. The trim removed 5 bases at V and 1 base at J, leaving 3 bases unmatched. DNA for the CDR3: TGTGCCAGCAGTGGGGACAGGGTCAGCAATCAGCCCCAGCATTTT. Its translation: CASSGDRVSNQPQHF.

This clonotype was counted many times. The chain uses TRBV5-1 and TRBJ2-5; TRBD1 agrees at 9 bases. In germline, CDR1 is SGHRS, CDR2 YFSETQ. This CDR3 region has 16 residues. V dropped 2 bases and J dropped 1; count of bases not matched to a gene: 6. CDR3 in amino acids: CASSFRTGATQETQYF. CDR3 bases: TGCGCCAGCAGCTTTAGGACAGGGGCGACCCAAGAGACCCAGTACTTC.

This clonotype was recorded many times. This chain links TRBV27 with TRBJ1-4; D may be TRBD1 (5 bases). The germline V gene encodes CDR1 MNHEY and CDR2 SMNVEV (reference sequence). V was clipped by 5 bases and J by 3 bases, with 10 bases between them. CDR3 length equals 14 residues. CDR3 DNA sequence: TGTGCCAGCAGTCCGGCGGGGGCTAATGAAAAACTGTTTTTT. This gives the protein CASSPAGANEKLFF.

This clonotype occurred many times. The V call is TRBV27, the J call TRBJ1-2; TRBD1 aligns across 11 bases. The J segment lost 0 bases and the V segment lost 5 bases, leaving 14 bases of the junction unmatched. Germline V lookup: CDR1 MNHEY, CDR2 SMNVEV (reference sequence). The CDR3 covers 19 residues. The CDR3 spells CASSPQAGQGEESNYGYTF. The CDR3 DNA sequence: TGTGCCAGCAGTCCGCAAGCGGGACAGGGGGAAGAGTCTAACTATGGCTACACCTTC.

V usage is TRBV4-1 and J usage is TRBJ2-5; D not resolved. The CDR3 extends over 18 amino acids. CDR1 is MGHRA, CDR2 YSYEKL, per germline. V lost 0 bases and J 2 bases, leaving 19 bases between the germline ends. CDR3 nucleotide sequence: TGCGCCAGCAGCCAAGAAATGGGGTGGGCCACCCTACAAGAGACCCAGTACTTC. It specifies CASSQEMGWATLQETQYF.

This clonotype was recorded at least ten times. V is TRBV7-3 and J is TRBJ2-3; D perhaps matches TRBD2 (6 bases). Between the trimmed V and J ends, which lost 1 base and 5 bases, there was a span of 13 bases. The CDR3 extends over 15 amino acids. CDR1 and CDR2 from the germline V gene are SGHTA and FQGTGA. CDR3 protein: CASSLSREQGDTQYF. DNA for the CDR3: TGTGCCAGCAGCTTAAGCCGGGAGCAGGGAGATACGCAGTATTTT.